Described below is a single TCR beta chain sequence and its context. This sample is part of a study of blood T cell repertoires in COVID-19. V was cut by 2 bases and J by 7 bases, with 12 bases left in between. The germline V gene encodes CDR1 MNHEY and CDR2 SMNVEV (reference sequence). The CDR3 runs 14 residues. Participants reported their clinical history, and cohort assignment relied on those reports. Data came from immunoSEQ multiplex PCR; TCRdb stores just in-frame clones and leaves some out. Of 150,000 or so clones listed, around 80% are singletons. The sample taken for sequencing was PBMCs or T cells enriched from blood (not recorded which). The origin of this receptor is a woman aged 55 to 70 who had recovered from COVID-19. This chain uses TRBV27 with TRBJ1-5; no definite D call. The CDR3 region is CASSLRGGNQPQHF. The DNA of the CDR3 is TGTGCCAGCAGTTTACGTGGAGGGAACCAGCCCCAGCATTTT.